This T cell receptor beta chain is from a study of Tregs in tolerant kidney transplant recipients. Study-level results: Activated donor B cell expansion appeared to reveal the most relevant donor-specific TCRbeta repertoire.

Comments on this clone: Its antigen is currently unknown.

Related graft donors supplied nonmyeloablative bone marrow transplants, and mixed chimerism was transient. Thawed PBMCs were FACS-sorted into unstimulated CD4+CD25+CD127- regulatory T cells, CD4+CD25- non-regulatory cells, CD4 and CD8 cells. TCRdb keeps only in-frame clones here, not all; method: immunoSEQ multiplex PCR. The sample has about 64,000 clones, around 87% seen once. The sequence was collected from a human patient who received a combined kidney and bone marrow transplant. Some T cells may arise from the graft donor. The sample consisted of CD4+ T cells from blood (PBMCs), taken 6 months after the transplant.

The CDR3 DNA follows: TGTGCCAGCAGCAAAGGGGTCCCGAACCACCAAGAGACCCAGTACTTC. Translation gives CASSKGVPNHQETQYF. The J gene is TRBJ2-5, the V gene TRBV7-3; TRBD1 is a possible D gene (5 bases). The CDR3 is 16 residues long. The V gene lost 5 bases and the J gene lost 0 bases, with 16 bases spanning the gap. Germline-derived CDR1 and CDR2 are SGHTA and FQGTGA.